This is a list of T cell receptor beta chains from one sample in a study of beta chain features in type 1 diabetes. TCRdb's copy holds only in-frame clones and misses some; the assay was immunoSEQ multiplex PCR. The data hold 100,000 to 150,000 clones, with around 9% observed a single time. Sequenced: central memory CD4+ T cells from blood. The receptors stem from a man under 40 with type 1 diabetes. The CDR3 runs from the conserved cysteine through the conserved F or W. A D gene is named only where the DNA matches it firmly. A row's size may be missing; if present it is once, few, many or a size class.

v_gene	abundance	d_gene	j_gene	CDR3nt	CDR3aa
TRBV9	few	TRBD2	TRBJ2-5	TGTGCCAGCAGCTCCGGGCTAGCGGGGGAAGAGACCCAGTACTTC	CASSSGLAGEETQYF
TRBV27	.	.	TRBJ2-1	TGTGCCAGCAGTCCTACCGGGACAGGCCTGCGGGGGACGATCTTC	CASSPTGTGLRGTIF
TRBV5-1	.	.	TRBJ1-1	TGCGCCAGCAGCTACTCCCGACAGGACACTGAAGCTTTCTTT	CASSYSRQDTEAFF
TRBV19	few	TRBD1	TRBJ1-5	TGTGCCAGTAGGCTTACAGGGACAGCCCGCAATCAGCCCCAGCATTTT	CASRLTGTARNQPQHF
TRBV6-5	few	TRBD1	TRBJ1-5	TGTGCCAGCAGCTCGGACAGGAATAGCAATCAGCCCCAGCATTTT	CASSSDRNSNQPQHF
TRBV11-2	few	.	TRBJ1-3	TGTGCCAGCAGCTCCGACAGGGGAAACACCATATATTTT	CASSSDRGNTIYF
TRBV6-6	few	.	TRBJ2-1	TGTGCCATCAGCCAACCTAACAATGAGCAGTTCTTC	CAISQPNNEQFF
TRBV28	few	.	TRBJ2-3	TGTGCCAGCAGTGCGGGGAGCACAGATACGCAGTATTTT	CASSAGSTDTQYF
TRBV7-2	many	.	TRBJ2-5	TGTGCCAGCAGGCACAGGTGGGACTTTCAAGAGACCCAGTACTTC	CASRHRWDFQETQYF
TRBV5-6	.	TRBD1	TRBJ2-1	TGTGCCAGCAGGAGGGACAGCAATGAGCAGTTCTTC	CASRRDSNEQFF
TRBV18	few	.	TRBJ1-1	TGTGCCAGCTCACCACCAGGGGTCACTGAAGCTTTCTTT	CASSPPGVTEAFF
TRBV2	few	.	TRBJ2-5	TGTGCCAGCAACGGACAATCCAAAGAGACCCAGTACTTC	CASNGQSKETQYF
TRBV30	few	.	TRBJ1-3	TGTGCCTGGAGTGGTGGGGCCGGAAACACCATATATTTT	CAWSGGAGNTIYF
TRBV27	few	.	TRBJ2-7	TGTGCCAGCAGTTTCAGGGGAAAAGAGCAGTACTTC	CASSFRGKEQYF
TRBV4-1	.	TRBD1	TRBJ2-2	TGCGCCAGCAGCCCAAGGGGGACAGGGGCCGGGGAGCTGTTTTTT	CASSPRGTGAGELFF
TRBV9	.	TRBD1	TRBJ1-2	TGTGCCAGCAGCTTCCTTCCCGGGACAGGGGCCGGCTACACCTTC	CASSFLPGTGAGYTF
TRBV27	many	TRBD1	TRBJ2-1	TGTGCCAGCAGTGCCGGGACAGGGGGCTGGGATGAGCAGTTCTTC	CASSAGTGGWDEQFF
TRBV4-1	.	TRBD1	TRBJ1-2	TGCGCCAGCAGCCAAGAAGGGACAGTCTATGGCTACACCTTC	CASSQEGTVYGYTF
TRBV7-6	few	TRBD1	TRBJ2-7	TGTGCCAGCAGCGGACTAGGACAGGGGGCTGGGGAGCAGTACTTC	CASSGLGQGAGEQYF
TRBV4-3	.	.	TRBJ2-7	TGCGCCAGCAGCCAAGCCACAAACTACGAGCAGTACTTC	CASSQATNYEQYF
TRBV28	few	.	TRBJ1-2	TGTGCCACCCCCAAGGACAGCTTTGCCACCTATGGCTACACCTTC	CATPKDSFATYGYTF
TRBV7-8	few	.	TRBJ2-5	TGTGCCAGCAGCTTAGATATAGGGGGGGAAGAGACCCAGTACTTC	CASSLDIGGEETQYF
TRBV19	few	.	TRBJ2-2	TGTGCCAGTAGTACGCCCTGGACAGACACCGGGGAGCTGTTTTTT	CASSTPWTDTGELFF
TRBV30	.	.	TRBJ1-3	TGTGCCTGGAACGCCGGGACATTTGGAAACACCATATATTTT	CAWNAGTFGNTIYF
TRBV7-9	.	.	TRBJ1-1	TGTGCCAGCAGCAAAAACAGGATCACTGAAGCTTTCTTT	CASSKNRITEAFF
TRBV9	.	TRBD1	TRBJ2-7	TGTGCCAGCAGCGGGACAGGGATCTACGAGCAGTACTTC	CASSGTGIYEQYF
TRBV28	few	TRBD2	TRBJ2-3	TGTGCCAGCAACCGAGGCGGGGGTGCGACAGATACGCAGTATTTT	CASNRGGGATDTQYF
TRBV5-4	few	.	TRBJ1-5	TGTGCCAGCAGCGAGGGCAGCAATCAGCCCCAGCATTTT	CASSEGSNQPQHF
TRBV29-1	.	TRBD1	TRBJ1-1	TGCAGCGTTGAGGAGGACAGGGACGGAACTTTCTTT	CSVEEDRDGTFF